The 12 T cell receptor beta chains below all came from one sample that was sequenced in a study of blood T cells in healthy people across ages. For the second PCR, which ran for roughly 6 to 11 cycles, a sample-barcoded 5' primer and a J-beta primer mix were used. MiXCR, run by TCRdb on the 5' RACE reads, gives a single entry per CDR3 protein. The table has 1,100,000 or so distinct CDR3 sequences, under 45% seen once. Material for sequencing was blood. The source is a woman between 55 and 75 years old in good health.

With regard to this clonotype: One junction end does not reproduce the germline sequence, and a read error may be involved. J is TRBJ2-7 and V is TRBV25-1; 7 nucleotides line up with TRBD2. CDR1 is MGHDK and CDR2 is SYGVNS in the germline V gene. The CDR3 length is 16 residues. CDR3 region: CASGDPSGTLSYEQYF. CDR3 coding DNA: TGTGCCAGCGGTGACCCCAGCGGGACCCTCTCCTACGAGCAGTACTTC.

V is TRBV9 and J is TRBJ2-5, with a tentative D call TRBD1 (5 bases). The V gene lost 4 bases and the J gene lost 4 bases, with 23 bases spanning the gap. Germline lookup yields CDR1 SGDLS and CDR2 YYNGEE. The CDR3 loop spans 17 amino acids. The CDR3 sequence is CASSPVVQARHGETQYF. The CDR3, as DNA: TGTGCCAGCAGCCCAGTGGTACAGGCGAGGCACGGAGAGACCCAGTACTTC.

This clonotype has only a few counts. The chain uses TRBV6-2 or TRBV6-3 and TRBJ2-7; 10 bases agree with TRBD1. The CDR3 totals 15 residues. Germline V gives CDR1 MNHEY, CDR2 SVGEGT. V lost 3 bases, J lost 1 base, and 3 bases stayed unmatched. In nucleotides, the CDR3 is TGTGCCAGCAGTTATGCGGGACAGGGGTCCTACGAGCAGTACTTC. Its translation is CASSYAGQGSYEQYF.

The V gene is TRBV20-1, the J gene TRBJ2-7; 7 bases line up with TRBD2. The germline gives CDR1 DFQATT, CDR2 SNEGSKA (reference sequence). V trimming: 6 bases; J trimming: 7 bases; junction bases outside the gene matches: 15. The CDR3 contains 14 residues. The chain's CDR3 is CSAASGRARNEQYF. The DNA for the CDR3 is TGCAGTGCCGCTTCGGGGAGGGCAAGGAATGAGCAGTACTTC.

About this clonotype: A much larger clone lies one base from this, so it may be a read error. V gene TRBV29-1 combines with J gene TRBJ2-7, with TRBD2 identical over 7 bases. Trimming at V came to 5 bases and at J to 1 base, leaving 2 bases not matched to a gene. The CDR3 covers 12 residues. CDR1 and CDR2 (germline): SQVTM, ANQGSEA. Here the CDR3 DNA reads TGCAGCGTTAGCGGGAATTCCTACGAGCAGTACTTC. Its protein is CSVSGNSYEQYF.

There are many counts of this clonotype. This sequence joins TRBV29-1 and TRBJ2-1, with D uncertain. V lost 8 bases and J 5 bases, leaving 13 bases between the germline ends. Germline V gives CDR1 SQVTM, CDR2 ANQGSEA. This CDR3 spans 12 amino acids. CDR3 protein: CSLMEINNEQFF. The CDR3, as DNA: TGCAGCCTGATGGAGATTAACAATGAGCAGTTCTTC.

The rearrangement uses TRBV20-1 and TRBJ2-1; D is unclear. The germline gives CDR1 DFQATT, CDR2 SNEGSKA (reference sequence). The ends were cut back, 3 bases at V and 5 bases at J, with 14 bases in the middle. The CDR3 extends over 14 amino acids. The CDR3 is CSASEAVLHNEQFF. The DNA of the CDR3 is TGCAGTGCTAGTGAGGCGGTCCTCCACAATGAGCAGTTCTTC.

This chain connects TRBV15 to TRBJ1-2, with 9 bases matching TRBD1. The CDR3 consists of 14 residues. V lost 5 bases, J lost 11 bases, and 12 bases stayed unmatched. Looked up from germline, CDR1 is LNHNV and CDR2 is YYDKDF (reference sequence). The CDR3 here is CATSGQGTGPFYTF. The CDR3 bases are TGTGCCACCAGCGGGCAAGGGACAGGGCCTTTTTACACCTTC.

This clonotype has at least ten counts. The chain links TRBV29-1 to TRBJ1-2; D gene uncertain. This CDR3 has 11 residues. CDR1 is SQVTM, CDR2 ANQGSEA, per germline. V lost 3 bases to trimming and J lost 3 bases, with 5 bases between them. CDR3 residues: CSVDGDYGYTF. In DNA form, the CDR3 reads TGCAGCGTTGACGGGGACTATGGCTACACCTTC.

CDR3 coding DNA: TGTGCCAGCAAGCCGGGACTAGCGGGAAATGAGCAGTACTTC. This encodes CASKPGLAGNEQYF. The rearrangement joins TRBV6-1 to TRBJ2-5; 13 nucleotides align to TRBD2. This CDR3 comprises 14 residues. CDR1 is MNHNS, CDR2 SASEGT, per germline. V dropped 7 bases and J dropped 11; count of bases not matched to a gene: 10.

This clonotype was detected only a few times. The chain has TRBV20-1 and TRBJ2-1; 13 nucleotides align to TRBD2. Germline trimming cut 6 bases from V and 6 bases from J; bases unmatched to any gene: 14. The CDR3 runs 17 residues. The germline CDR1 and CDR2 sequences are DFQATT and SNEGSKA (reference sequence). In nucleotides, the CDR3 is TGCAGTGCCGAGCCTGCCGGACTAGCGGGAGAGGGCAATGAGCAGTTCTTC. It specifies CSAEPAGLAGEGNEQFF.

This clonotype was picked up a small number of times. This chain connects TRBV9 to TRBJ2-3; a weak D match, TRBD2 (5 bases). The V end lost 0 bases, the J end lost 5 bases, and 10 bases lay between the germline ends. From germline, CDR1 is SGDLS and CDR2 YYNGEE. This CDR3 comprises 14 residues. The CDR3 is CASSVETKEDTQYF. DNA for the CDR3: TGTGCCAGCAGCGTAGAGACTAAGGAAGATACGCAGTATTTT.